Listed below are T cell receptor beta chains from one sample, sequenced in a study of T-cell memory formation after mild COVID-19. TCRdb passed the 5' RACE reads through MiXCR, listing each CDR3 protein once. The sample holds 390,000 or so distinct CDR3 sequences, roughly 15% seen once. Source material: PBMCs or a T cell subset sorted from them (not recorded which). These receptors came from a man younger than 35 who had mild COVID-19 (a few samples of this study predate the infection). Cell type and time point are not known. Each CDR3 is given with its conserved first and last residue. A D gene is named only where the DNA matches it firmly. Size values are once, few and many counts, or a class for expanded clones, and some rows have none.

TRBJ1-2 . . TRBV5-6 CASQRYGTFYGYTF TGTGCCAGCCAACGTTACGGGACCTTCTATGGCTACACCTTC
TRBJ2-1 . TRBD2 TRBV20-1 CSVSGGYNEQFF TGCAGTGTTAGCGGGGGTTACAATGAGCAGTTCTTC
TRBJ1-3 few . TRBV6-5 CASSYGIGSGNTIYF TGTGCCAGCAGTTATGGGATCGGCTCTGGAAACACCATATATTTT
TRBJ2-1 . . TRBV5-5 CASSLGQKTVSSYNEQFF TGTGCCAGCAGCTTGGGACAAAAGACTGTAAGCTCGTACAATGAGCAGTTCTTC
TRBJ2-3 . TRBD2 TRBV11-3 CASSPPAGLAGAADTQYF TGTGCCAGCAGCCCACCAGCGGGACTAGCGGGGGCCGCAGATACGCAGTATTTT
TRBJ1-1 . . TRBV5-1 CASSLRTNTEAFF TGCGCCAGCAGCCTCCGGACGAACACTGAAGCTTTCTTT
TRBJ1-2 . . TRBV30 CAWSVMGYYGYTF TGTGCCTGGAGTGTGATGGGGTACTATGGCTACACCTTC
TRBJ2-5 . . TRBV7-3 CASSRLVEETQYF TGTGCCAGCAGCCGACTAGTTGAGGAGACCCAGTACTTC
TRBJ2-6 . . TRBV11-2 CASVFSGANVLTF TGTGCCAGCGTGTTTTCTGGGGCCAACGTCCTGACTTTC
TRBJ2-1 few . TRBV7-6 CASSLAQGSLQFF TGTGCCAGCAGCTTAGCCCAGGGTAGCCTGCAGTTCTTC
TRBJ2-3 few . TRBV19 CASTSRTDTQYF TGTGCGAGTACTAGCCGCACAGATACGCAGTATTTT
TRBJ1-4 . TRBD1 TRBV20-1 CSAPVVGQGYEKLFF TGCAGTGCCCCCGTCGTTGGACAGGGTTATGAAAAACTGTTTTTT
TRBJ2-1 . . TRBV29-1 CSVELGGLISSYNEQFF TGCAGCGTTGAATTGGGGGGGCTTATTAGCTCCTACAATGAGCAGTTCTTC
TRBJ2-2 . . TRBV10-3 CAISKNTGELFF TGTGCCATCAGCAAGAACACCGGGGAGCTGTTTTTT
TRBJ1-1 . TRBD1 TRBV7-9 CASSLASLQGRWNTEAFF TGTGCCAGCAGCTTAGCGTCGTTACAGGGGAGGTGGAACACTGAAGCTTTCTTT
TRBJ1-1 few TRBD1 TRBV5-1 CASSLEGTGFGKTEAFF TGCGCCAGCAGCTTGGAGGGGACAGGGTTTGGAAAGACTGAAGCTTTCTTT
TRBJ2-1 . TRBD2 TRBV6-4 CASSDSGGSNEQFF TGTGCCAGCAGTGACTCCGGGGGGAGCAATGAGCAGTTCTTC
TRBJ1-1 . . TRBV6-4 CASSVRPDTKAFF TGTGCCAGCAGTGTACGACCGGATACTAAAGCTTTCTTT
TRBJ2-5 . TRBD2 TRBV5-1 CASSLGTSGGQETQYF TGCGCCAGCAGCCTTGGTACTAGCGGGGGCCAAGAGACCCAGTACTTC
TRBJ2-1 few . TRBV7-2 CASSLASPLQYEQFF TGTGCCAGCAGCTTAGCAAGTCCACTGCAGTACGAGCAGTTCTTC
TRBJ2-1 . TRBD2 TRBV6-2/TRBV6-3 CASRTAGGPYNEQFF TGTGCCAGCAGGACAGCGGGGGGGCCCTACAATGAGCAGTTCTTC
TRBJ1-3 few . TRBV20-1 CSAWLQGGNTIYF TGCAGTGCTTGGCTCCAGGGCGGAAACACCATATATTTT
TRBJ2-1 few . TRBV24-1 CATSGSGGSYNEQFF TGTGCCACCAGTGGTAGCGGTGGCTCCTACAATGAGCAGTTCTTC
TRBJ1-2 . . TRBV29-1 CSVKLSGVYGYTF TGCAGCGTTAAGTTGTCAGGGGTCTATGGCTACACCTTC
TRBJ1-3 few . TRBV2 CASNGLISGNTIYF TGTGCCAGCAATGGACTCATCTCTGGAAACACCATATATTTT
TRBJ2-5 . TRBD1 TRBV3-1 CASSQEARGNQETQYF TGTGCCAGCAGCCAAGAGGCCAGGGGGAACCAAGAGACCCAGTACTTC
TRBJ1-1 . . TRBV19 CASSIAWWSEAFF TGTGCCAGTAGTATAGCCTGGTGGTCTGAAGCTTTCTTT
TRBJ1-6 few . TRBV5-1 CASSFIAGSSNSPLHF TGCGCCAGCAGCTTCATTGCAGGGTCAAGTAATTCACCCCTCCACTTT
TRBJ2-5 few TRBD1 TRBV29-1 CSVEPRQGPGETQYF TGCAGCGTTGAGCCTCGACAGGGACCGGGAGAGACCCAGTACTTC
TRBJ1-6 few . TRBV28 CASIPSGLQRLNSPLHF TGTGCCAGCATCCCCAGTGGGCTACAGCGGCTCAATTCACCCCTCCACTTT
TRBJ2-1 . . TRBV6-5 CASSPRRNYNEQFF TGTGCCAGCAGTCCCCGACGGAACTACAATGAGCAGTTCTTC
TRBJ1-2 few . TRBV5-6 CASSSRRGRYGYTF TGTGCCAGCAGCTCCCGCAGGGGACGGTATGGCTACACCTTC
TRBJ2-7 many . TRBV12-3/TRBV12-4 CASSQTESYEQYF TGTGCCAGCAGCCAGACAGAAAGCTACGAGCAGTACTTC
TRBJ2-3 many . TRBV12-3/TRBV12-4 CASSRPGTDTQYF TGTGCCAGCTCCCGTCCTGGCACAGATACGCAGTATTTT
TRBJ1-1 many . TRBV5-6 CASSMDIMNTEAFF TGTGCCAGCAGCATGGACATCATGAACACTGAAGCTTTCTTT
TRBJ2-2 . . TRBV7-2 CASSRGGRRPGELFF TGTGCCAGCAGCCGCGGAGGGAGAAGGCCCGGGGAGCTGTTTTTT
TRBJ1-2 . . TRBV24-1 CATSDPGYYGYTF TGTGCCACCAGTGATCCAGGGTACTATGGCTACACCTTC
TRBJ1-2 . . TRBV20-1 CSAPRDPLYDGYTF TGCAGTGCTCCCCGGGACCCCCTTTACGATGGCTACACCTTC
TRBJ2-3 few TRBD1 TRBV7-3 CASAEQGQFTDTQYF TGTGCCAGCGCCGAGCAGGGACAGTTCACAGATACGCAGTATTTT
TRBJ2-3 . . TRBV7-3 CASSLYVGDTQYF TGTGCCAGCAGCTTATATGTAGGGGATACGCAGTATTTT
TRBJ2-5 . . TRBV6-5 CASSPTTEETQYF TGTGCCAGCAGTCCAACCACGGAAGAGACCCAGTACTTC
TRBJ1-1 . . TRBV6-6 CASSAPGTRGNTEAFF TGTGCCAGCAGTGCTCCCGGGACTAGGGGGAACACTGAAGCTTTCTTT
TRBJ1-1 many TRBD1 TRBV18 CASSPRQGNTEAFF TGTGCCAGCTCACCCAGACAGGGCAACACTGAAGCTTTCTTT
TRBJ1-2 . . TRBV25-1 CASSEEGGYGYTF TGTGCCAGCAGTGAAGAGGGGGGGTATGGCTACACCTTC
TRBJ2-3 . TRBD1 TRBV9 CASSPGGQGARDTQYF TGTGCCAGCAGCCCCGGAGGACAGGGGGCAAGAGATACGCAGTATTTT
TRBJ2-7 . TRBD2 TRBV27 CASSPSGSGGYYEQYF TGTGCCAGCAGTCCCTCGGGTAGCGGGGGCTACTACGAGCAGTACTTC
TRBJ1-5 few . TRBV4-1 CASSQDQDQPQHF TGCGCCAGCAGCCAAGATCAGGATCAGCCCCAGCATTTT
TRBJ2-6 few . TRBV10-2 CASRALGSGANVLTF TGCGCCAGCAGAGCACTGGGCTCTGGGGCCAACGTCCTGACTTTC